A selection of T cell receptor beta chains follows, all from one sample in a study of T cells after yellow fever vaccination. Each CDR3 protein gets one entry after TCRdb re-called the 5' RACE reads with MiXCR. The sample has 150,000 to 200,000 distinct CDR3 sequences; about 10% are singletons. The sample consisted of CD8+ T cells sorted from PBMCs, taken 15 days after the yellow fever booster vaccination. The source of these receptors is a man younger than 35 who received the YFV17D yellow fever vaccine. Each CDR3 is given with its conserved first and last residue. D genes are given only for firm matches. Size is stated for part of the rows, as once, few or many counts, or as a class when the clone is expanded.

cdr3_aa cdr3_nt d_call v_call clone_size j_call
CASSPFDGDTDTQYF TGTGCCAGCTCACCTTTTGACGGGGACACAGATACGCAGTATTTT . TRBV18 . TRBJ2-3
CASSYGDPGGIHEQFF TGTGCCAGCAGTTACGGGGACCCGGGGGGAATCCATGAGCAGTTCTTC TRBD2 TRBV6-5 . TRBJ2-1
CASSSGRQGYYNEQFF TGTGCCAGCAGCTCAGGTAGACAGGGTTACTACAATGAGCAGTTCTTC TRBD1 TRBV13 . TRBJ2-1
CASSLLRGNTEAFF TGTGCCAGCAGCTTACTCAGGGGGAACACTGAAGCTTTCTTT . TRBV7-9 few TRBJ1-1
CASSFTGPNEKLFF TGTGCCAGCAGTTTTACGGGCCCCAATGAAAAACTGTTTTTT . TRBV12-3/TRBV12-4 few TRBJ1-4
CASSLAVFNEQFF TGTGCCAGCAGTTTAGCAGTGTTCAATGAGCAGTTCTTC . TRBV12-3/TRBV12-4 . TRBJ2-1
CASSFWGSNQPQHF TGTGCCAGCAGCTTTTGGGGTAGCAATCAGCCCCAGCATTTT . TRBV5-8 . TRBJ1-5
CASSPLLGYSNTGELFF TGTGCCAGCAGCCCCCTTCTGGGATATTCGAACACCGGGGAGCTGTTTTTT . TRBV27 few TRBJ2-2
CASSQDLAGGPITDTQYF TGTGCCAGCAGCCAAGATCTAGCGGGGGGGCCAATCACAGATACGCAGTATTTT TRBD2 TRBV3-1 many TRBJ2-3
CASSLVSPGRGDGYTF TGTGCCAGCAGCTTGGTTAGCCCAGGGAGAGGCGATGGCTACACCTTC . TRBV5-6 . TRBJ1-2
CASSQGEAGGLYNEQFF TGCGCCAGCAGCCAAGGGGAAGCGGGGGGGCTTTACAATGAGCAGTTCTTC TRBD2 TRBV4-1 many TRBJ2-1
CASSYGTGNEQYF TGTGCCAGCAGTTATGGGACAGGGAACGAGCAGTACTTC TRBD1 TRBV6-2/TRBV6-3 many TRBJ2-7
CASSPRDNNQETQYF TGTGCCAGCAGCCCTAGAGACAACAATCAAGAGACCCAGTACTTC . TRBV7-9 many TRBJ2-5
CATSTAGVNQPQHF TGTGCCACCAGTACTGCAGGGGTGAATCAGCCCCAGCATTTT . TRBV24-1 . TRBJ1-5
CASSPRGDGYTF TGCGCCAGCAGCCCACGAGGGGATGGCTACACCTTC . TRBV5-1 many TRBJ1-2
CASSLTLARNEQFF TGTGCCAGCAGCTTAACACTAGCGAGGAATGAGCAGTTCTTC TRBD2 TRBV7-6 . TRBJ2-1
CASSGLSEGNQPQHF TGTGCCAGCAGCGGCCTTTCCGAGGGCAATCAGCCCCAGCATTTT . TRBV9 few TRBJ1-5
CASSQGGGLGETQYF TGCGCCAGCAGCCAAGGCGGGGGGCTCGGGGAGACCCAGTACTTC TRBD2 TRBV4-1 many TRBJ2-5
CASSQTTSGVYNEQFF TGCGCCAGCAGCCAAACGACTAGCGGGGTCTACAATGAGCAGTTCTTC TRBD2 TRBV4-3 . TRBJ2-1
CASSSYTGGNQPQHF TGTGCCAGCAGCTCCTACACAGGGGGCAATCAGCCCCAGCATTTT TRBD1 TRBV7-2 few TRBJ1-5
CASSGLIQETQYF TGTGCCAGCAGTGGACTAATACAAGAGACCCAGTACTTC . TRBV28 . TRBJ2-5
CASSLSFSSYYGYTF TGTGCCAGCAGTTTATCCTTTAGCAGCTACTATGGCTACACCTTC . TRBV12-3/TRBV12-4 few TRBJ1-2
CASSQDPGSYEQYF TGCGCCAGCAGCCAAGACCCGGGCTCCTACGAGCAGTACTTC . TRBV4-1 many TRBJ2-7
CASREGTGGAKTQYF TGTGCCAGCAGGGAAGGGACAGGGGGCGCGAAGACCCAGTACTTC TRBD1 TRBV6-6 . TRBJ2-5
CSARGEGLADSYEQYF TGCAGTGCTAGGGGAGAGGGACTAGCGGACTCCTACGAGCAGTACTTC TRBD2 TRBV20-1 few TRBJ2-7
CASRAQAYEQYF TGTGCCAGCAGAGCACAGGCCTACGAGCAGTACTTC . TRBV7-9 few TRBJ2-7